The clone carrying this T cell receptor beta chain was seen repeatedly, ten times or more. Study processing details: By means of reference gene primer amplification, nucleated cell counts were estimated. This table comes from immunoSEQ multiplex PCR, and its TCRdb copy is limited to in-frame clones, with some not included. Clone size and the V and J calls come from that table; the DNA yielded D and trimming. Of about 96,000 clones in the sample, 65% to 85% were seen once. The sample comes from a study of blood T cell repertoires in COVID-19. Study-level background: T cells, B-cell-depleted T cells, or PBMCs provided the cDNA or gDNA that served as material.

Per germline, CDR1 SEHNR and CDR2 FQNEAQ (reference sequence). CDR3 length: 14 residues. The trim removed 1 base at V and 5 bases at J, leaving 3 bases unmatched. The chain has TRBV7-9 and TRBJ2-7; 9 nucleotides match TRBD1. Input material: peripheral blood. The clonotype comes from a woman aged 55-69 years with acute or convalescent COVID-19. The CDR3 here is CASSLDDRGDEQYF. The CDR3 nucleotides read TGTGCCAGCAGCTTAGATGACAGGGGGGACGAGCAGTACTTC.